This T cell receptor (beta chain) is drawn from a study of CD8 T cells in Susac syndrome. CDR3 length equals 14 residues. Germline-derived CDR1 and CDR2 are PRHDT and FYEKMQ (reference sequence). Trimming shortened V by 3 bases and J by 3 bases, and 9 bases separated the two germline ends. RNA totalling roughly 0.45 to 1 ug underwent reverse transcription with random hexamers. TCRdb analysed the immunoSEQ multiplex PCR reads with MiXCR anew, one entry per CDR3 protein. The sample has 150,000 to 180,000 distinct CDR3 sequences; around 96% are singletons. The chain couples TRBV13 to TRBJ1-5; D not certain. The sequence came from a human donor with multiple sclerosis. Sequenced input: CD8+ T cells from PBMCs. The CDR3: CASSFLGDNQPQHF. As DNA, the CDR3 is TGTGCCAGCAGCTTCCTTGGAGACAATCAGCCCCAGCATTTT.